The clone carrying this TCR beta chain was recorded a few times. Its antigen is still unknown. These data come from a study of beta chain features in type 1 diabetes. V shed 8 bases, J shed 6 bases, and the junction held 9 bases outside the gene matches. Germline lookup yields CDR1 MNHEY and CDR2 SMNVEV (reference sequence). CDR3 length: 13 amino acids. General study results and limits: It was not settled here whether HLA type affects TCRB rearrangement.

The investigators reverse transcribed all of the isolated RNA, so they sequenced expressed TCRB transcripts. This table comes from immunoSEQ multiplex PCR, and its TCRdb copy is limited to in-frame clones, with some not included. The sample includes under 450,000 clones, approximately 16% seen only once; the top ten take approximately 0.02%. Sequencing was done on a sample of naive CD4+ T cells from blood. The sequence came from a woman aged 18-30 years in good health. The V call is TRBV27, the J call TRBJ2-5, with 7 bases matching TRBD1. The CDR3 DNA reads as TGTGCCAGCCATGGGAACAGGGGAAAGACCCAGTACTTC. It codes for CASHGNRGKTQYF.